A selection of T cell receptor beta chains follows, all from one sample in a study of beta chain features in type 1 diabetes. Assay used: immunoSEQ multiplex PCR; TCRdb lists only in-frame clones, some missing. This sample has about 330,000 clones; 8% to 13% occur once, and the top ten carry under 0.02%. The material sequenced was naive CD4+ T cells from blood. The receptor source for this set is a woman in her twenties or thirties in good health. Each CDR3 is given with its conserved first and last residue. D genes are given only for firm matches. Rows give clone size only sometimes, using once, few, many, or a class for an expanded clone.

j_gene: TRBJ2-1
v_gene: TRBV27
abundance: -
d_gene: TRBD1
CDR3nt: TGTGCCACCACATTCGCCGGGACAGGGACCTACAATGAGCAGTTCTTC
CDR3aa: CATTFAGTGTYNEQFF

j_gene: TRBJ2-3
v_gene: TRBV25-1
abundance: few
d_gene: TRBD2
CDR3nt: TGTGCCAGCAGTTCCGGGGGGATAGATACGCAGTATTTT
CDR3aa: CASSSGGIDTQYF

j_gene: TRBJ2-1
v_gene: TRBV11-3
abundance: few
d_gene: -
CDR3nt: TGTGCCAGCAGCTTAAGTTTAGAGAATGAGCAGTTCTTC
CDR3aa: CASSLSLENEQFF

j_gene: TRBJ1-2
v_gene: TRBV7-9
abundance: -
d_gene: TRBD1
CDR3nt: TGTGCCAGCAGCATCCAACAGGGGCTATATGGCTACACCTTC
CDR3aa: CASSIQQGLYGYTF

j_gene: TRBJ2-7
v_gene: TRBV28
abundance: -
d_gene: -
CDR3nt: TGTGCCAGCAGCCCTTTCCGGTCCCGCTCCTACGAGCAGTACTTC
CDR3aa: CASSPFRSRSYEQYF

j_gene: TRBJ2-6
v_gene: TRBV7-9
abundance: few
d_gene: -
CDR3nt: TGTGCCAGCAGCTTAGCAATAGACAGATCTGGGGCCAACGTCCTGACTTTC
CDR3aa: CASSLAIDRSGANVLTF

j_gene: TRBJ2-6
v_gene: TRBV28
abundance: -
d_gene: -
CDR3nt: TGTGCCAGCAGTTTCCAGCTCGGGATCGCTGGGGCCAACGTCCTGACTTTC
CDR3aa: CASSFQLGIAGANVLTF

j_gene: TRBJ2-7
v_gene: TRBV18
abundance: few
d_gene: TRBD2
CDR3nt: TGTGCCAGCTCACCGATAGCGGGAGACATAGCCTACGAGCAGTACTTC
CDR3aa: CASSPIAGDIAYEQYF

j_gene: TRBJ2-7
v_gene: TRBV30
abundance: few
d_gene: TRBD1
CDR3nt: TGTGCCTGGAGTCTATTGCCTACCGGGACAGGGGAGTTCTACGAGCAGTACTTC
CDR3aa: CAWSLLPTGTGEFYEQYF

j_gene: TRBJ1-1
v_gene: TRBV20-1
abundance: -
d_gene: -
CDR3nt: TGCAGTGCTGACAGATATATTGAAGCTTTCTTT
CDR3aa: CSADRYIEAFF

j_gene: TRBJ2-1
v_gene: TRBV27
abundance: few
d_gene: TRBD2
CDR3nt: TGTGCCAGCAGTCAATCTAGATCTAGCGGGAGGTTGTTCTACAATGAGCAGTTCTTC
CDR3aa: CASSQSRSSGRLFYNEQFF